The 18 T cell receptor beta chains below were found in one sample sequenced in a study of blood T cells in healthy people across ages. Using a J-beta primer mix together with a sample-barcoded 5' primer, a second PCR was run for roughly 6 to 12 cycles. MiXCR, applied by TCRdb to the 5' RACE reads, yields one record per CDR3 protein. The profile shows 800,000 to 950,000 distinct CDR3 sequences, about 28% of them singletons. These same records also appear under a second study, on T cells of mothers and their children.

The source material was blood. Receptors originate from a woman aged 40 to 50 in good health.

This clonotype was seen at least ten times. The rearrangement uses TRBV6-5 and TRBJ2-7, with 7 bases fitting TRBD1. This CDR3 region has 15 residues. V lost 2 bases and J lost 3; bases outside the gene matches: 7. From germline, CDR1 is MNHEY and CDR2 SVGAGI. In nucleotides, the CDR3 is TGTGCCAGCAGTTACGCTGACAGGGCAAACTACGAGCAGTACTTC. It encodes CASSYADRANYEQYF.

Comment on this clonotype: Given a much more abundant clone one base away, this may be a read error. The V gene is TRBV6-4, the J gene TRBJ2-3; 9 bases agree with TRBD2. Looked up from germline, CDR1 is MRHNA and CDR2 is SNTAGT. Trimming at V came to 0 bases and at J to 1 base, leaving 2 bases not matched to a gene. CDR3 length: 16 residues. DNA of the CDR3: TGTGCCAGCAGTGACTCGGCTAGCGGGGGCACAGATACGCAGTATTTT. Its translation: CASSDSASGGTDTQYF.

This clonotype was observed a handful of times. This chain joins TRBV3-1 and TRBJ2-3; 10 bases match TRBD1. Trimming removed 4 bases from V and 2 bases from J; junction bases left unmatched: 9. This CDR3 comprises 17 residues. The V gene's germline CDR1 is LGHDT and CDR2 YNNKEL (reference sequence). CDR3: CASSLGGQGRLTDTQYF. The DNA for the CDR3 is TGTGCCAGCAGCCTCGGGGGACAGGGGCGACTCACAGATACGCAGTATTTT.

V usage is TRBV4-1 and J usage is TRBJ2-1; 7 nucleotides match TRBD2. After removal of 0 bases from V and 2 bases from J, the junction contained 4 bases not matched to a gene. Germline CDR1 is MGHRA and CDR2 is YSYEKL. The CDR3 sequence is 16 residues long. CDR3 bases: TGCGCCAGCAGCCAAGAATCCGGGACTACCTACAATGAGCAGTTCTTC. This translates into CASSQESGTTYNEQFF.

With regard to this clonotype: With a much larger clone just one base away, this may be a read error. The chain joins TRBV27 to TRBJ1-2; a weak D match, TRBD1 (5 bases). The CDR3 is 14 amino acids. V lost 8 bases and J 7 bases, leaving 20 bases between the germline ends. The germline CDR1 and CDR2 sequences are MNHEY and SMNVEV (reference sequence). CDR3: CASGPAGSRRGYTF. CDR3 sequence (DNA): TGTGCCAGCGGACCAGCAGGGAGCCGACGTGGCTACACCTTC.

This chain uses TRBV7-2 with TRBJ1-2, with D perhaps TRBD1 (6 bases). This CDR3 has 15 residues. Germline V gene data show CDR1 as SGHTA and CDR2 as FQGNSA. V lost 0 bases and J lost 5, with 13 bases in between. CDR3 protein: CASSLAQDREYGYTF. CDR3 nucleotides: TGTGCCAGCAGCTTAGCGCAGGACAGAGAATATGGCTACACCTTC.

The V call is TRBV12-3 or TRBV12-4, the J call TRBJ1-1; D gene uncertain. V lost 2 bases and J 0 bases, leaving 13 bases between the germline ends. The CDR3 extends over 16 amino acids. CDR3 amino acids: CASSLRRVSVNTEAFF. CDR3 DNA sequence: TGTGCCAGCAGTTTACGAAGGGTGAGTGTGAACACTGAAGCTTTCTTT.

The CDR3 nucleotides read TGTGCCAGCTCTCCTTCCCCTGCCGGGCCAAATCAGCCCCAGCATTTT. This codes for CASSPSPAGPNQPQHF. The gene calls are TRBV18 and TRBJ1-5; unclear D gene. V lost 6 bases and J 4 bases, leaving 19 bases between the germline ends. Per the germline V gene, CDR1 is KGHSH and CDR2 is LQKENI. The CDR3 is made up of 16 amino acids.

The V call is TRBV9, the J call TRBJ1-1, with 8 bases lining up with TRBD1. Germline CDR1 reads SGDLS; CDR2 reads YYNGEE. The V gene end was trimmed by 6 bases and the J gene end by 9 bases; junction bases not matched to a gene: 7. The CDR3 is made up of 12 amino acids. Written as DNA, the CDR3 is TGTGCCAGCAACTCGGACAGGGAACAAGCTTTCTTT. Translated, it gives CASNSDREQAFF.

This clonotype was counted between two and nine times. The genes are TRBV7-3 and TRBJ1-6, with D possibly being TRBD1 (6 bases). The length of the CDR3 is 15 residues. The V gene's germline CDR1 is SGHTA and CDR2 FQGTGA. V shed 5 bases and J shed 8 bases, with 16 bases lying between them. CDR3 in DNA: TGTGCCAGCAGCCGACAACAGGGTTACGATTCACCCCTCCACTTT. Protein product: CASSRQQGYDSPLHF.

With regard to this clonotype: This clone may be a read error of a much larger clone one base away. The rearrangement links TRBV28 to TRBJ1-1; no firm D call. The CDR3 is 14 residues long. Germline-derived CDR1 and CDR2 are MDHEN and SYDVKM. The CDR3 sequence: CTIVPLGQTTEAFF. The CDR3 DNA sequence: TGTACCATCGTACCCCTCGGGCAGACCACTGAAGCTTTCTTT.

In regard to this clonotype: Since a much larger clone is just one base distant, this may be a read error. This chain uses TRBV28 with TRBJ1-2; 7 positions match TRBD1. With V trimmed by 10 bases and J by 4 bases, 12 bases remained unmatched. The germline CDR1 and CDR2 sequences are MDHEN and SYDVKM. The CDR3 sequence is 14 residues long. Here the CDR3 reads CANRPGQNPYGYTF. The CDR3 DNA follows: TGTGCCAACAGGCCGGGACAGAACCCCTATGGCTACACCTTC.

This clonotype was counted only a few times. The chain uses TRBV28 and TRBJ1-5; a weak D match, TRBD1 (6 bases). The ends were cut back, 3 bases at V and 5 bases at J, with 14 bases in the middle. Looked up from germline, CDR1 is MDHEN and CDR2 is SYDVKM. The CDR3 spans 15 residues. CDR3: CASSLWSGVHQPQHF. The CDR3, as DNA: TGTGCCAGCAGTTTGTGGTCAGGGGTTCATCAGCCCCAGCATTTT.

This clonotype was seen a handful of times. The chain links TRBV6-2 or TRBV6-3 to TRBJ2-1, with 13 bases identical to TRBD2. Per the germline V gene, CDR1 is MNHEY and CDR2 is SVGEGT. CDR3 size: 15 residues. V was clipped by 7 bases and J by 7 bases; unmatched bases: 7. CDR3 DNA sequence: TGTGCCAGCACCAAGACTAGCGGGGGGCGGAATGAGCAGTTCTTC. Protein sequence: CASTKTSGGRNEQFF.

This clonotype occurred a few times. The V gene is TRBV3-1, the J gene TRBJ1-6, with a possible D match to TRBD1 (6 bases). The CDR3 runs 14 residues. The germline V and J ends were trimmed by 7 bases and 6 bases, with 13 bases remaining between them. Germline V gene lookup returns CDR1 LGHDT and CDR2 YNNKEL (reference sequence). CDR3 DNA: TGTGCCAGCACCGGGACAACCATTAATTCACCCCTCCACTTT. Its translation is CASTGTTINSPLHF.

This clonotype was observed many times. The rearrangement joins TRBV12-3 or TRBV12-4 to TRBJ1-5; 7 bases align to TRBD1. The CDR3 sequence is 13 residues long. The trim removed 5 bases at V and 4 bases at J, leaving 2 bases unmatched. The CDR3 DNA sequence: TGTGCCAGCAGTCAACAGGGGAATCAGCCCCAGCATTTT. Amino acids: CASSQQGNQPQHF.

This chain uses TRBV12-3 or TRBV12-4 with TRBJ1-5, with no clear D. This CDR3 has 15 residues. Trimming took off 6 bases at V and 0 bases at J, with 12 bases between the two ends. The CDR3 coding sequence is TGTGCCAGCAGCTCCGAGAGCTATAGCAATCAGCCCCAGCATTTT. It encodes CASSSESYSNQPQHF.

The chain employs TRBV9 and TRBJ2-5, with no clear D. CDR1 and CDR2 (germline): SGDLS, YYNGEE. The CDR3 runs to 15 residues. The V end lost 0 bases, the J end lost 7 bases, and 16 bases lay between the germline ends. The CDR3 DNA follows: TGTGCCAGCAGCGTAGACGTGAGTGCTTGGGTGACCCAGTACTTC. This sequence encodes CASSVDVSAWVTQYF.